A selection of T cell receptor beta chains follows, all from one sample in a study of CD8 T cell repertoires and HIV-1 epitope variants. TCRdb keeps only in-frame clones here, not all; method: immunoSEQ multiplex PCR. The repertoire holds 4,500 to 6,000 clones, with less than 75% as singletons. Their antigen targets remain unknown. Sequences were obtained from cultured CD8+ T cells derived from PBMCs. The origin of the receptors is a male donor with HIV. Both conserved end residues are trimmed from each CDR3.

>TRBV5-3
ARSLWIEGFYQPQH
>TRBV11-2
ASSFPRAGVGGNTIY
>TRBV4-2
ASSLEQSFAYEQY
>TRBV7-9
ASSPTGVEQY
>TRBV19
ASSIDRTPEAF
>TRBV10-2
ASSELELYTEAF
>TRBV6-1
ASSERTSDTGELF
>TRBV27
ASSLTSGTFAYEQY
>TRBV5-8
ASSLLQFTITDTQY
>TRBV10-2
ATDRGTGELF
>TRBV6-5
ASSYGLFNEQY
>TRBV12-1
ASSFERPTGELF
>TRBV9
ASSVEGLAGEYNEQF
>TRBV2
ASTPGSPVRGNTIY
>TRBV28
ASSLFGPNNEQF